This is a list of T cell receptor beta chains from one sample in a study of shared clonotypes between healthy human individuals. Measured with immunoSEQ multiplex PCR; TCRdb has only the in-frame clones, and not every one. The sample has about 560,000 clones; around three quarters are singletons. The sequenced sample consisted of PBMCs. Receptors were obtained from a woman aged 40 to 50 in good health. Some clones in this sample may be carry-over from other donors' samples. Each CDR3 is given with its conserved first and last residue. The D gene is left open where the match is weak. Not all rows give a size; the values are once, few, many and, for expanded clones, a class.

>TRBJ2-5|-|TRBV14|-
TGTGCCAGCAGCCAACCTTTAACGGCTAGCAGAGAGACCCAGTACTTC
CASSQPLTASRETQYF
>TRBJ2-7|TRBD2|TRBV10-3|-
TGTGCCATCAGTGCCTCGGGAGGAAGCGGGAGGCAGAGTTACCCCTACGAGCAGTACTTC
CAISASGGSGRQSYPYEQYF
>TRBJ1-3|TRBD1|TRBV7-9|once
TGTGCCAGCAGCCTGGGACAGGGAGACACCATATATTTT
CASSLGQGDTIYF
>TRBJ2-7|TRBD1|TRBV6-6|-
TGTGCCAGCAGTTACTCGACAGGGGCCACCTACGAGCAGTACTTC
CASSYSTGATYEQYF
>TRBJ2-7|-|TRBV19|-
TGTGCCAGTAGAACCTCGGTCGGGGGCCTTACCTACGAGCAGTACTTC
CASRTSVGGLTYEQYF
>TRBJ1-1|TRBD1|TRBV15|once
TGTGCCACCAGCAGAAGTAGGGTATCCACAGGGGGGAACACTGAAGCTTTCTTT
CATSRSRVSTGGNTEAFF
>TRBJ2-7|TRBD2|TRBV10-2|-
TGCGCCAGCAGTGAGGGAGCGGGAGGGACCTACGAGCAGTACTTC
CASSEGAGGTYEQYF
>TRBJ1-4|-|TRBV7-8|-
TGTGCCAGCAGCTTCGAAACTGAAAAACTGTTTTTT
CASSFETEKLFF
>TRBJ2-1|TRBD1|TRBV28|-
TGTGCCAGCAGTTCCCCGGGACAGGTCAAATCCTACAATGAGCAGTTCTTC
CASSSPGQVKSYNEQFF
>TRBJ2-7|TRBD2|TRBV28|once
TGTGCCAGCAGTGCTCAGGGACTAGCGGGAGGGAAAGGATACGAGCAGTACTTC
CASSAQGLAGGKGYEQYF
>TRBJ2-7|TRBD1|TRBV11-1|-
TGTGCCAGCAGCGCCGGATCCGGGACAGTCCCCTACGAGCAGTACTTC
CASSAGSGTVPYEQYF
>TRBJ2-2|-|TRBV19|-
TGTGCCAGTAGTCATAGAAGGGCCGGGGAGCTGTTTTTT
CASSHRRAGELFF
>TRBJ1-1|-|TRBV4-2|-
TGTGCCAGCAGCCAAGTGAGAGGGAGGGAGACTGAAGCTTTCTTT
CASSQVRGRETEAFF
>TRBJ1-1|-|TRBV5-1|few
TGCGCCAGCAGCTTGGCCTTGGGGACTGAAGCTTTCTTT
CASSLALGTEAFF
>TRBJ2-1|TRBD1|TRBV6-6|once
TGTGCCAGCACCCGAATTCGGACAGGGGCCTATGAGCAGTTCTTC
CASTRIRTGAYEQFF
>TRBJ1-5|-|TRBV25-1|few
TGTGCCAGCAGTGAGACACATGGGGATCAGCCCCAGCATTTT
CASSETHGDQPQHF
>TRBJ2-1|-|TRBV7-2|-
TGTGCCAGCAGCAAACAGCTAAGTGAGCAGTTCTTC
CASSKQLSEQFF
>TRBJ2-1|TRBD2|TRBV7-3|-
TGTGCCAGCAGACCAGCGGGAGGCAATGAGCAGTTCTTC
CASRPAGGNEQFF
>TRBJ2-3|-|TRBV5-1|-
TGCGCCAGCAGCTTGGCCCCCCAGGGAGGCACAGATACGCAGTATTTT
CASSLAPQGGTDTQYF
>TRBJ2-2|-|TRBV6-5|-
TGTGCCAGCACCACGGGACTCAAGAACACCGGGGAGCTGTTTTTT
CASTTGLKNTGELFF
>TRBJ2-1|-|TRBV5-3|-
TGTGCCAGCAGCCTGAGCGGGACAGCTGAGCAGTTCTTC
CASSLSGTAEQFF
>TRBJ1-2|-|TRBV11-2|few
TGTGCCAGCAGCCGGGAGTTCTATGGCTACACCTTC
CASSREFYGYTF
>TRBJ1-2|TRBD1|TRBV5-4|many
TGTGCCAGCAGCTTGGGACAGGGTCAGCTGGGCTACACCTTC
CASSLGQGQLGYTF
>TRBJ2-5|-|TRBV6-6|few
TGTGCCAGCAGTTACTCTGGGGCGTCAGCGGAGACCCAGTACTTC
CASSYSGASAETQYF
>TRBJ1-1|-|TRBV18|-
TGTGCCAGCCCACCATTTACGACAGAGGCTTTCTTT
CASPPFTTEAFF
>TRBJ2-3|TRBD2|TRBV14|-
TGTGCCAGCAGCCAAGGAGCGGGACTAGGATTTGGCACAGATACGCAGTATTTT
CASSQGAGLGFGTDTQYF
>TRBJ2-1|TRBD2|TRBV7-2|-
TGTGCCAGCAGCTTAGCGGCGGGGGGCTACAATGAGCAGTTCTTC
CASSLAAGGYNEQFF
>TRBJ2-1|-|TRBV5-1|-
TGCGCCAGCAGCTTGGGACTTTCCGAAGCGTCCTACAATGAGCAGTTCTTC
CASSLGLSEASYNEQFF
>TRBJ1-3|-|TRBV9|-
TGTGCCAGCAGCGTAGACGGCGGCTCTGGAAACACCATATATTTT
CASSVDGGSGNTIYF
>TRBJ1-3|TRBD1|TRBV6-6|-
TGTGCCAGCAGTGGCCGACAGGGGAGCTTTGGAAACACCATATATTTT
CASSGRQGSFGNTIYF
>TRBJ1-1|TRBD1|TRBV18|-
TGTGCCAGCTCTAGGGACAGGTTGAACACTGAAGCTTTCTTT
CASSRDRLNTEAFF
>TRBJ1-5|-|TRBV23-1|-
TGCGCCAGCAGTCCCCGGGGGGGGAGCAATCAGCCCCAGCATTTT
CASSPRGGSNQPQHF
>TRBJ2-7|TRBD1|TRBV6-1|once
TGTGCCAGCAGTGAATGGGGACAGGGGGCCGAGCAGTACTTC
CASSEWGQGAEQYF
>TRBJ1-5|-|TRBV5-8|-
TGTGCCAGCAGCTTGGGGCTCGGCAATCAGCCCCAGCATTTT
CASSLGLGNQPQHF
>TRBJ2-1|TRBD2|TRBV6-5|-
TGTGCCAGCAGCTGGGGGCGGGAGGTTCCCAATGAGCAGTTCTTC
CASSWGREVPNEQFF
>TRBJ2-7|TRBD1|TRBV11-2|-
TGTGCCAGCAGAAAGGGACAGGGGAAATCTTACGAGCAGTACTTC
CASRKGQGKSYEQYF
>TRBJ1-3|-|TRBV7-9|few
TGTGCCAGCAGCGCGACAGTCTCGAGCTCTGGAAACACCATATATTTT
CASSATVSSSGNTIYF